Presented here are 13 T cell receptor beta chains from one specimen sequenced in a study of cytomegalovirus exposure and HLA in healthy donors. Primers included in the PCR were 60 Vbeta and 13 Jbeta primers. Here immunoSEQ multiplex PCR was the method, and the copy in TCRdb shows in-frame clones only, minus some. The table shows 100,000 to 150,000 clones, with 78% occurring only once. Sequencing used PBMCs. All receptors derive from a woman aged 18-30 years in good health and CMV-seronegative.

The CDR3 DNA sequence: TGTGCCTGGAGCCTCGCTTTGGGACAGGCCCACTCTGGGGCCAACGTCCTGACTTTC. Encoded protein: CAWSLALGQAHSGANVLTF. J is TRBJ2-6 and V is TRBV30; 8 bases align to TRBD1. Trimming cost V 3 bases and J 0 bases; bases outside gene matches: 13. Germline values: CDR1 GTSNPN, CDR2 SVGIG (reference sequence). The CDR3 has 19 residues.

V gene TRBV18 combines with J gene TRBJ1-4; 9 positions agree with TRBD1. The CDR3 is made up of 15 amino acids. From germline, CDR1 is KGHSH and CDR2 LQKENI. V shed 3 bases and J 8 bases; nucleotides not matched to a gene: 7. The CDR3 DNA reads TGTGCCAGCTCACCCCTGACAGGGGGAGGAGAAAAACTGTTTTTT. Encoded protein: CASSPLTGGGEKLFF. The full variable domain, its missing parts supplied by reference TRBV18 and TRBJ1-4, is NAGVMQNPRHLVRRRGQEARLRCSPMKGHSHVYWYRQLPEEGLKFMVYLQKENIIDESGMPKERFSAEFPKEGPSILRIQQVVRGDSAAYFCASSPLTGGGEKLFFGSGTQLSVL.

This clone showed up just a few times. The chain couples TRBV6-1 to TRBJ2-7, with D unresolved. CDR3 length: 12 amino acids. V lost 6 bases, J lost 4 bases, and 10 bases lay in between. Germline V gene data show CDR1 as MNHNS and CDR2 as SASEGT. The CDR3 DNA reads TGTGCCAGCAGCCTCGACGGGTACGAGCAGTACTTC. Residues: CASSLDGYEQYF.

The chain has TRBV27 and TRBJ2-3; the D is unclear. The CDR3 loop spans 14 amino acids. Germline V gene sequence: CDR1 MNHEY, CDR2 SMNVEV (reference sequence). The V end was cut by 5 bases, the J end by 0 bases, with 9 bases between. The CDR3 sequence: CASSALTSTDTQYF. CDR3 sequence (DNA): TGTGCCAGCAGTGCCCTCACTAGCACAGATACGCAGTATTTT.

Notes on this clone: A read error may produce the germline difference seen at one junction end. The chain couples TRBV5-4 to TRBJ1-3; 7 nucleotides agree with TRBD1. Germline V lookup: CDR1 SGHNT, CDR2 YYREEE (reference sequence). CDR3 length equals 18 residues. The CDR3 nucleotides read TGTGCCACCAGCGCCTCACAGGGGCAAAGAATCGCTGGAAACACCATATATTTT. The encoded protein is CATSASQGQRIAGNTIYF.

V and J are TRBV10-3 and TRBJ2-7; 7 nucleotides match TRBD2. The CDR3 has 16 residues. CDR1 is ENHRY and CDR2 is SYGVKD in the germline V gene. The V and J ends lost 2 bases and 2 bases, in that order; junction bases with no gene match: 9. CDR3 sequence reads: CAISEGGEVPTYEQYF. The CDR3 nucleotides read TGTGCCATCAGTGAGGGGGGGGAGGTCCCCACCTACGAGCAGTACTTC.

A few counts support this clone. The rearrangement joins TRBV19 to TRBJ2-1, with no clear D. Germline V CDR1 and CDR2: LNHDA, SQIVND (reference sequence). The CDR3 loop spans 16 amino acids. V lost 11 bases and J lost 0, with 20 bases in between. The DNA for the CDR3 is TGTGCCTCCACCGCTGGCTTGCGGAGCTCCTACAATGAGCAGTTCTTC. Residues: CASTAGLRSSYNEQFF.

The rearrangement uses TRBV2 and TRBJ2-7; D is unresolved. Germline loops: CDR1 SNHLY, CDR2 FYNNEI. Between the trimmed V and J ends, which lost 2 bases and 3 bases, there was a span of 8 bases. The length of the CDR3 is 13 residues. DNA for the CDR3: TGTGCCAGCAGTGAACCCCCCCTCTACGAGCAGTACTTC. It is translated as CASSEPPLYEQYF. Using reference TRBV2 and TRBJ2-7 for the parts outside the CDR3, the full variable domain is EPEVTQTPSHQVTQMGQEVILRCVPISNHLYFYWYRQILGQKVEFLVSFYNNEISEKSEIFDDQFSVERPDGSNFTLKIRSTKLEDSAMYFCASSEPPLYEQYFGPGTRLTVT.

This clone showed up just a few times. The chain is built from TRBV11-2 and TRBJ1-2; maybe TRBD1 (5 bases). The V end lost 2 bases, the J end lost 8 bases, and 12 bases lay between the germline ends. In germline, CDR1 is SGHAT, CDR2 FQNNGV. The CDR3 has 13 residues. CDR3 nucleotides: TGTGCCAGCAGCTTACAAGTCAGGGTCGGCTACACCTTC. Translating it yields CASSLQVRVGYTF. The full variable domain, completed using reference TRBV11-2 and TRBJ1-2, is EAGVAQSPRYKIIEKRQSVAFWCNPISGHATLYWYQQILGQGPKLLIQFQNNGVVDDSQLPKDRFSAERLKGVDSTLKIQPAKLEDSAVYLCASSLQVRVGYTFGSGTRLTVV.

V is TRBV5-5 and J is TRBJ1-1; TRBD1 matches at 7 bases. The V gene's germline CDR1 is SGHKS and CDR2 YYEKEE (reference sequence). The CDR3 sequence is 14 residues long. The V and J ends lost 4 bases and 1 base, in that order; junction bases with no gene match: 4. For the CDR3, the DNA is TGTGCCAGCAGCCCCCGGGACAGGAACACTGAAGCTTTCTTT. Translating gives CASSPRDRNTEAFF.

The chain carries TRBV6-4 and TRBJ2-2; 7 bases are a match to TRBD2. The germline V gene encodes CDR1 MRHNA and CDR2 SNTAGT. The CDR3 loop spans 13 amino acids. Trimming removed 4 bases from V and 4 bases from J; junction bases left unmatched: 0. The CDR3 bases are TGTGCCAGCAGTGGGACTAGCACCGGGGAGCTGTTTTTT. It is translated as CASSGTSTGELFF.

This chain links TRBV6-1 with TRBJ1-5; D is possibly TRBD1 (5 bases). The V gene lost 2 bases and the J gene lost 1 base, with 18 bases spanning the gap. The germline V gene has CDR1 MNHNS and CDR2 SASEGT. The CDR3 length is 18 residues. In nucleotides, the CDR3 is TGTGCCAGCAGTGAATCGGGGGGTGTTGGTTGGAGCAATCAGCCCCAGCATTTT. It is translated as CASSESGGVGWSNQPQHF.

This chain links TRBV5-1 with TRBJ1-4; 8 positions agree with TRBD1. The CDR3 contains 14 residues. With V trimmed by 0 bases and J by 7 bases, 2 bases remained unmatched. Germline loops: CDR1 SGHRS, CDR2 YFSETQ. The CDR3 reads CASSLGRGREKLFF. The CDR3 DNA reads as TGCGCCAGCAGCTTGGGCAGGGGGCGTGAAAAACTGTTTTTT.